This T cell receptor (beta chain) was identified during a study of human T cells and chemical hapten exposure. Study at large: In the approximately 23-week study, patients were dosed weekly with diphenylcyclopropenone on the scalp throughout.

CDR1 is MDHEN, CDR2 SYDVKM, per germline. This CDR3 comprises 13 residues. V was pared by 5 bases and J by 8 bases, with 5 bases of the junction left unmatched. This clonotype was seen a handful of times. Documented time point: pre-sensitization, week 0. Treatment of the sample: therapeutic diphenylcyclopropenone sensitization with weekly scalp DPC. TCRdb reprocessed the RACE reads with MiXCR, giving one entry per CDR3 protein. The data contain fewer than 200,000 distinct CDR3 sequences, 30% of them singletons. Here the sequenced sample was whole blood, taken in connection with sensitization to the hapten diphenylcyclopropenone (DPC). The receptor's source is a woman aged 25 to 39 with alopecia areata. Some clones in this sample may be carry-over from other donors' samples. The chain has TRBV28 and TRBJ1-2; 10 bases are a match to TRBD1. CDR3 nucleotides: TGTGCCAGCAGTCGAGACAGGGGGCGAGGCTACACCTTC. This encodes CASSRDRGRGYTF.